This T cell receptor beta chain was identified during a study of shared clonotypes between healthy human individuals. Study in general: Used for every donor were three CD4 naive, three CD4 memory, two CD8 naive and one CD8 memory plate.

Healthy HIV-negative adults without recent acute infections or vaccinations served as donors. This clone appeared once. Its specificity is unknown. The trim removed 8 bases at V and 0 bases at J, leaving 5 bases unmatched. This CDR3 comprises 15 residues. Germline V gene sequence: CDR1 MNHNS, CDR2 SASEGT. Broader study findings: Of the naive CD4 clonotypes, around 4.7% were shared across a handful of donors.

It was at deep level that the assay was run. Libraries were prepared by immunoSEQ multiplex PCR; TCRdb keeps only in-frame clonotypes and omits some of them. The data contain fewer than 3 million clones, 92% of them singletons. The chain carries TRBV6-1 and TRBJ2-3, with 10 nucleotides matching TRBD2. The sequencing sample was made of naive CD4+ T cells from PBMCs. Subset: CD45RA+ positively selected. The receptor was isolated from a young man in good health. Some clones in this sample may be carry-over from other donors' samples. This CDR3 is CASGSGRASTDTQYF. Written as DNA, the CDR3 is TGTGCCAGCGGAAGCGGGAGGGCCAGCACAGATACGCAGTATTTT.